This T cell receptor (beta chain) originates from a study of response to subunit inactivated influenza vaccine. Broader study findings: Each seasonal influenza vaccination recruits few new T cells, the authors suggested.

Germline CDR1 DFQATT, CDR2 SNEGSKA (reference sequence). Trimming cost V 5 bases and J 5 bases, with 16 bases left between them. The CDR3 spans 14 residues. This clonotype was observed at least ten times. Antigen specificity is unknown. TCRdb independently ran MiXCR on the RT-PCR reads; one entry per CDR3 protein. The table includes 300,000 to 350,000 distinct CDR3 sequences, just over 20% detected once. The TCR sequence derives from a man between 50 and 69 years old who received an inactivated influenza vaccine. This chain links TRBV20-1 with TRBJ1-5, with D tentatively TRBD1 (6 bases). Material: PBMCs from blood, obtained roughly 20 months after vaccination. CDR3 in DNA: TGCAGTGCTCAAGGCGGGGGGCCGGATCAGCCCCAGCATTTT. Translated, it gives CSAQGGGPDQPQHF.